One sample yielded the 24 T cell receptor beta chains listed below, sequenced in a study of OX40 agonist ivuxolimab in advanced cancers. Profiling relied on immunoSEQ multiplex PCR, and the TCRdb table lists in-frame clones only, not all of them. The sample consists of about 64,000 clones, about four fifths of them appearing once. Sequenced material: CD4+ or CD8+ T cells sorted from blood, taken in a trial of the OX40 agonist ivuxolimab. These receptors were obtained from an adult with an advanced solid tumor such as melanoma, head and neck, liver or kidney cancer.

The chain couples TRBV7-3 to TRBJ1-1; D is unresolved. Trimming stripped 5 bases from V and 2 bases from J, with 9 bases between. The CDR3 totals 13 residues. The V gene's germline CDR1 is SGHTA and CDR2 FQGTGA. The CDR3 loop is CASSASHNTEAFF. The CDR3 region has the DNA TGTGCCAGCAGCGCCTCTCATAACACTGAAGCTTTCTTT.

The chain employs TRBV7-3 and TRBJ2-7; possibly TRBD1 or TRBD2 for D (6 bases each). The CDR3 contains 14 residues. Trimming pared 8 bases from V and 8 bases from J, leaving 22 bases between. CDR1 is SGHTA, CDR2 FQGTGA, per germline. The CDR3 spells CASAEDSSGVKQYF. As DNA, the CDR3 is TGTGCCAGCGCAGAGGACAGCTCGGGAGTTAAGCAGTACTTC.

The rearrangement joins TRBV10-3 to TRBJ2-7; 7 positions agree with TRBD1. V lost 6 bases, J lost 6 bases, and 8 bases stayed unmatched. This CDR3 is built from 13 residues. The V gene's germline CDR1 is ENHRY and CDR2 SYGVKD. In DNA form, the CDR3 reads TGTGCCATCAGCCAACAGGGGTCTAGCGAGCAGTACTTC. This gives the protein CAISQQGSSEQYF.

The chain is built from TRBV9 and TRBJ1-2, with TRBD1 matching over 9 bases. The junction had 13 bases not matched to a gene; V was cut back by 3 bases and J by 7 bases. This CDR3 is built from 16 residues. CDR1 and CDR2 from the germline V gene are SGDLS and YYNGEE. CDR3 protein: CASSAAPGQGIAGYTF. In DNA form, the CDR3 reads TGTGCCAGCAGCGCCGCCCCCGGACAGGGGATCGCTGGCTACACCTTC.

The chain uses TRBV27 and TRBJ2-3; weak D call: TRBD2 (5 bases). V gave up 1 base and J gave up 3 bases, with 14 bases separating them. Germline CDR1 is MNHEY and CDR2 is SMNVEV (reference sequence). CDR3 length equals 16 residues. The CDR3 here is CASSLFRDSGTDTQYF. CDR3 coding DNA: TGTGCCAGCAGTTTATTTCGGGATTCAGGTACAGATACGCAGTATTTT.

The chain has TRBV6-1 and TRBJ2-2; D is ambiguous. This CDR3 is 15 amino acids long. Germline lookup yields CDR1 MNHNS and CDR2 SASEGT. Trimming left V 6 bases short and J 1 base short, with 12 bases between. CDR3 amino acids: CASRVFPGNTGELFF. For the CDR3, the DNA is TGTGCCAGCAGAGTGTTCCCAGGGAACACCGGGGAGCTGTTTTTT.

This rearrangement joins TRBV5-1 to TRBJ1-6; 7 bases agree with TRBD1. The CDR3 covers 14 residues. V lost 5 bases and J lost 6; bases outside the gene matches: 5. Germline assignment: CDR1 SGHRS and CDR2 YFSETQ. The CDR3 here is CASRTGTANSPLHF. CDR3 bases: TGCGCCAGCAGAACCGGGACAGCTAATTCACCCCTCCACTTT.

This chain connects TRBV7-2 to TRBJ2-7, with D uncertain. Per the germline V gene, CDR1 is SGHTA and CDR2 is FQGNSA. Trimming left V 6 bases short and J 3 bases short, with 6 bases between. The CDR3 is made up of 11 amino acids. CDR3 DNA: TGTGCCAGCAGTCGTAACTACGAGCAGTACTTC. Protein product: CASSRNYEQYF.

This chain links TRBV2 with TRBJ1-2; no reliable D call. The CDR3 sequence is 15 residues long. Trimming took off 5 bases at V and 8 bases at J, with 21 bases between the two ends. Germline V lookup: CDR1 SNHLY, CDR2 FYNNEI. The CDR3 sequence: CASSTLSRGKGGYTF. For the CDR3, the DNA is TGTGCCAGCAGTACGCTCTCTAGAGGGAAAGGGGGCTACACCTTC. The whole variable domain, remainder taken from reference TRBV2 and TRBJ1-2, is EPEVTQTPSHQVTQMGQEVILRCVPISNHLYFYWYRQILGQKVEFLVSFYNNEISEKSEIFDDQFSVERPDGSNFTLKIRSTKLEDSAMYFCASSTLSRGKGGYTFGSGTRLTVV.

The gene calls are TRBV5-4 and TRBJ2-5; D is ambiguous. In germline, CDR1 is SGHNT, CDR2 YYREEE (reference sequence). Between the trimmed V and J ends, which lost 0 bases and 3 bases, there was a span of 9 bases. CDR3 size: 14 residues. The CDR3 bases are TGTGCCAGCAGCTTGGGGAGTAGAAAAGAGACCCAGTACTTC. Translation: CASSLGSRKETQYF.

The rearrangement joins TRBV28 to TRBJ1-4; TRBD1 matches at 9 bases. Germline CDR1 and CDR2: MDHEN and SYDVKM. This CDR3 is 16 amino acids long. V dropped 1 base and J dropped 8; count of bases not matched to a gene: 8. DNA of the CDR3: TGTGCCAGCAGTTTATTCCAGGGACAGGGACACGAAAAACTGTTTTTT. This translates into CASSLFQGQGHEKLFF.

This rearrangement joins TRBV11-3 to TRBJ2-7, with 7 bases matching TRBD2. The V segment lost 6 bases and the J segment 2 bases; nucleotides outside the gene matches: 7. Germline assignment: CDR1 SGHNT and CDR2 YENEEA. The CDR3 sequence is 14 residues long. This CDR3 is CASSSSGTTYEQYF. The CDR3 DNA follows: TGTGCCAGCAGTAGCAGCGGGACCACCTACGAGCAGTACTTC. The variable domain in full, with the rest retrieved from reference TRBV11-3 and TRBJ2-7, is EAGVVQSPRYKIIEKKQPVAFWCNPISGHNTLYWYLQNLGQGPELLIRYENEEAVDDSQLPKDRFSAERLKGVDSTLKIQPAELGDSAVYLCASSSSGTTYEQYFGPGTRLTVT.

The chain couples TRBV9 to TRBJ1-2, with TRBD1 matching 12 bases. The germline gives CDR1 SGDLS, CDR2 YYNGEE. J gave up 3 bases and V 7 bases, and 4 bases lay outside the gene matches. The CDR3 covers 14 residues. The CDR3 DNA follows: TGTGCCAGCCGGGGGACAGGGGGCGACTATGGCTACACCTTC. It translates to CASRGTGGDYGYTF.

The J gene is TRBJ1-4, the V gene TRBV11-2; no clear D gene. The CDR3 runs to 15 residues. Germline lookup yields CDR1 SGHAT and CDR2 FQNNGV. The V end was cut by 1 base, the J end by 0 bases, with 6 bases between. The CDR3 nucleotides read TGTGCCAGCAGCTTAGCCCCTACAACTAATGAAAAACTGTTTTTT. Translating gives CASSLAPTTNEKLFF.

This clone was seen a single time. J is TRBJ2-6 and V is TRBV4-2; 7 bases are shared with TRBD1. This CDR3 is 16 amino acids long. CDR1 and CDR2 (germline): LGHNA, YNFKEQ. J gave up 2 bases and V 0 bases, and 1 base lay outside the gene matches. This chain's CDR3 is CASSQDDRAGANVLTF. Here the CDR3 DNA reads TGTGCCAGCAGCCAAGACGACAGGGCTGGGGCCAACGTCCTGACTTTC.

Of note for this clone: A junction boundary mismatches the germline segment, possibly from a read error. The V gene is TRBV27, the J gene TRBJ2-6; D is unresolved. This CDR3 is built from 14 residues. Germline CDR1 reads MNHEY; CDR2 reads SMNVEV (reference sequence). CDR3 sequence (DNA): TGTGCCGGCAGCCCAACATCTGGGGCCAACGTCCTGACTTTC. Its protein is CAGSPTSGANVLTF.

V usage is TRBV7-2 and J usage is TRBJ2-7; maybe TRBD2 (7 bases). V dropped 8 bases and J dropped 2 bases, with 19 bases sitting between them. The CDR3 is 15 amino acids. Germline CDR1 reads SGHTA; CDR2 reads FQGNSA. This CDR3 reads CASSPPRGLTYEQYF. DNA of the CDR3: TGTGCCAGCTCCCCCCCCAGGGGACTAACCTACGAGCAGTACTTC.

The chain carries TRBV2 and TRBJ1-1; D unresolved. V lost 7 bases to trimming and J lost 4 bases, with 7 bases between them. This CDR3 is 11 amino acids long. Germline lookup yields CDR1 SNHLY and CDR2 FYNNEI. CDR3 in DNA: TGTGCCAGCATAGGTTTCACTGAAGCTTTCTTT. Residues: CASIGFTEAFF.

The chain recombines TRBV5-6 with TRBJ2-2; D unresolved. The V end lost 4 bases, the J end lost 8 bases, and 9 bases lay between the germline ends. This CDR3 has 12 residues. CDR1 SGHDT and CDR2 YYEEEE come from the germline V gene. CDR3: CASSPVVGELFF. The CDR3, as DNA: TGTGCCAGCAGCCCCGTCGTGGGGGAGCTGTTTTTT.

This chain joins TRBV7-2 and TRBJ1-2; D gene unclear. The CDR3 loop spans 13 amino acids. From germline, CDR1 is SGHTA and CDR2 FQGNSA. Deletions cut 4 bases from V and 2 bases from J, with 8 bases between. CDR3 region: CASSSTENYGYTF. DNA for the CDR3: TGTGCCAGCAGCTCAACAGAAAACTATGGCTACACCTTC.

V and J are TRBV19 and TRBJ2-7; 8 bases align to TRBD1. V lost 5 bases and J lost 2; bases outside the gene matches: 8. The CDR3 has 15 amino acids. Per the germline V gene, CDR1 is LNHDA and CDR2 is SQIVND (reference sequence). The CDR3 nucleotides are TGTGCCAGTAGTCGAGGACAGGGAGGCCCCTACGAGCAGTACTTC. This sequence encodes CASSRGQGGPYEQYF.

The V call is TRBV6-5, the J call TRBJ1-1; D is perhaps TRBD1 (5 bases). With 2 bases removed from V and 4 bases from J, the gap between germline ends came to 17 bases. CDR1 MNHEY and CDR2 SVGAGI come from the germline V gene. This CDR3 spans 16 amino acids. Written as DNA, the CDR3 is TGTGCCAGCAGTTACCATATTGGAGGGGAGAGCACTGAAGCTTTCTTT. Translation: CASSYHIGGESTEAFF.

The CDR3 loop reads CAWSVALDGEKLFF. The CDR3 DNA is TGTGCCTGGAGTGTTGCCCTCGACGGTGAAAAACTGTTTTTT. J is TRBJ1-4 and V is TRBV30; D gene ambiguous. The CDR3 sequence is 14 residues long. Germline V gene data show CDR1 as GTSNPN and CDR2 as SVGIG (reference sequence). The V and J ends lost 0 bases and 7 bases respectively, with 12 bases between them.

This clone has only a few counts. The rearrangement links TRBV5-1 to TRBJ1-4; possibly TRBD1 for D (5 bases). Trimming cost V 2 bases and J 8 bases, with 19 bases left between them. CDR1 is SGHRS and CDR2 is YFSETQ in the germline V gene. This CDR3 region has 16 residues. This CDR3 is CASSLGQGSGSEKLFF. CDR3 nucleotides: TGCGCCAGCAGCTTAGGACAAGGGTCGGGGAGCGAAAAACTGTTTTTT.